The 5 T cell receptor beta chains in this list originate from one sample, sequenced in a study of regulatory T cells in long-lasting Graves disease. Combining iRepertoire HTBI primers with Arm-PCR of CDR3 regions, the authors built TCR beta libraries. A single record per CDR3 protein comes from TCRdb applying MiXCR to the multiplex PCR reads. The repertoire includes under 800,000 distinct CDR3 sequences, roughly 15% of them detected once, and 18% sits in the top ten. Time point meaning: newly diagnosed GD, antithyroid drugs for less than 3 months. The authors made the TCR library using RNA they extracted from PBMCs. Another study also made use of these data, one on T cells in Graves' hyperthyroidism and ophthalmopathy.

Sequenced here: peripheral blood mononuclear cells (PBMCs), sampled at new diagnosis, from a patient treated with antithyroid drugs. These receptors all stem from a woman aged 25 to 39 with Graves disease.

The chain combines TRBV2 with TRBJ2-4; D is perhaps TRBD2 (5 bases). The CDR3 has 16 residues. Between the trimmed V and J ends, which lost 5 bases and 11 bases, there was a span of 25 bases. Germline-derived CDR1 and CDR2 are SNHLY and FYNNEI. CDR3 sequence: CASSLASAGSQGLQYF. The CDR3 nucleotides read TGTGCCAGCAGTCTTGCTAGTGCGGGTAGTCAAGGTCTTCAGTACTTC.

Concerning this clonotype itself: A much larger clonotype is one base distant, so this may be a read error. In this CDR3 the conserved last residue, phenylalanine or tryptophan, is missing, so a read error is likely. CDR3 loop: CASRPTEGGRRNEQFL. Here the CDR3 DNA reads TGTGCCAGCAGGCCTACTGAAGGGGGGAGGAGGAATGAGCAGTTCCTC. This chain connects TRBV28 to TRBJ2-1; D may match TRBD1 or TRBD2 (6 bases each). The CDR3 is made up of 16 amino acids. Trimming left V 6 bases short and J 7 bases short, with 22 bases between. CDR1 is MDHEN, CDR2 SYDVKM, per germline.

This clonotype has at least ten counts. The chain couples TRBV10-3 to TRBJ1-2, with a possible D match to TRBD1 (6 bases). The CDR3 spans 11 residues. Trimming pared 8 bases from V and 8 bases from J, leaving 12 bases between. Germline values: CDR1 ENHRY, CDR2 SYGVKD. The DNA for the CDR3 is TGTGCCATCGGGGGCGTTGGGGGCTACACCTTC. Amino acids: CAIGGVGGYTF.

This chain connects TRBV7-9 to TRBJ2-7; TRBD1 aligns across 7 bases. The V segment lost 5 bases and the J segment 6 bases; nucleotides outside the gene matches: 10. The CDR3 runs to 14 residues. Germline loops: CDR1 SEHNR, CDR2 FQNEAQ (reference sequence). The CDR3 region has the DNA TGTGCCAGCAGCCTAGGGGGCAGGTTATCCGAGCAGTACTTC. Its translation: CASSLGGRLSEQYF.

This clonotype has at least ten counts. The J gene is TRBJ2-1, the V gene TRBV28; 9 positions agree with TRBD1. The V and J ends lost 4 bases and 0 bases, in that order; junction bases with no gene match: 7. This CDR3 comprises 17 residues. Germline assignment: CDR1 MDHEN and CDR2 SYDVKM. CDR3 loop: CASSSPGTGSSYNEQFF. CDR3 bases: TGTGCCAGCAGTTCTCCCGGGACAGGGAGCTCCTACAATGAGCAGTTCTTC.